This T cell receptor (beta chain) derives from a study of cytomegalovirus exposure and HLA in healthy donors. The PCR made use of 60 Vbeta and 13 Jbeta primers. Libraries were prepared by immunoSEQ multiplex PCR; TCRdb keeps only in-frame clonotypes and omits some of them. The sample has about 120,000 clones; approximately 67% are singletons. Trimming took 0 bases from V and 7 from J, leaving 14 bases between them. This CDR3 contains 15 residues. Germline V CDR1 and CDR2: SGHRS, YFSETQ. V gene TRBV5-1 combines with J gene TRBJ2-1, with a possible D match to TRBD1 (5 bases). The sequenced sample was PBMCs. This sequence originates from a man between 18 and 35 years old in good health and CMV-seronegative. DNA for the CDR3: TGCGCCAGCAGCTTGGCCGTTGGGGCAGGGAATGAGCAGTTCTTC. It translates to CASSLAVGAGNEQFF.